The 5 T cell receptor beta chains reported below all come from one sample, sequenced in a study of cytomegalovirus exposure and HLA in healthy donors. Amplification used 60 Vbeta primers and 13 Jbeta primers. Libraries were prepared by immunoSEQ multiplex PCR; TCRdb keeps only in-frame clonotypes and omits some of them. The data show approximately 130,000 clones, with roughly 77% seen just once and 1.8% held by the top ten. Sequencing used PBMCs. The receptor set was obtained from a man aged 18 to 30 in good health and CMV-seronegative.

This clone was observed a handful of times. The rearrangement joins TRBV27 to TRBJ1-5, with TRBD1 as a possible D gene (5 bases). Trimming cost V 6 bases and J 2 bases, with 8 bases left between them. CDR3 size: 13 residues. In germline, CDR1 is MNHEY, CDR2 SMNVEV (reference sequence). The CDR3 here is CASSQGRNQPQHF. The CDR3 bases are TGTGCCAGCAGCCAGGGTCGCAATCAGCCCCAGCATTTT.

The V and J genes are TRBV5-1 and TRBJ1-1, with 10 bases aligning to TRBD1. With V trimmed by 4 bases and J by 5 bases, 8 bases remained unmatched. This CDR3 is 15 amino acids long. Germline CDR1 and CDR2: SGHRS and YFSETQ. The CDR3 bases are TGCGCCAGCAGCATCGGACAGGGGGTAAAGACTGAAGCTTTCTTT. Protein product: CASSIGQGVKTEAFF.

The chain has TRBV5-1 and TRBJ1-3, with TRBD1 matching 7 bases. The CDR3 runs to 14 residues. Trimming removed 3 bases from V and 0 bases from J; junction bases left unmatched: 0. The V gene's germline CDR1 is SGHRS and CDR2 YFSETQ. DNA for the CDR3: TGCGCCAGCAGCTGGGACAGCTCTGGAAACACCATATATTTT. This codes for CASSWDSSGNTIYF.

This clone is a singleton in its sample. CDR3 coding DNA: TGTGCCAGTAGGCTAGCGGGGGAACGGAGAGAGACCCAGTACTTC. Protein sequence: CASRLAGERRETQYF. This sequence joins TRBV6-5 and TRBJ2-5, with 10 bases identical to TRBD2. V lost 9 bases to trimming and J lost 4 bases; unmatched junction nucleotides: 11. Germline CDR1 reads MNHEY; CDR2 reads SVGAGI. This CDR3 comprises 15 residues.

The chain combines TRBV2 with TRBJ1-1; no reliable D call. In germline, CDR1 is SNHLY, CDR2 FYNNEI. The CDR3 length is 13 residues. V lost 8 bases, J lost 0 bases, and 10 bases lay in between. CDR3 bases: TGTGCCAGCCACGGGAACCTGAACACTGAAGCTTTCTTT. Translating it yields CASHGNLNTEAFF.